The clone carrying this T cell receptor beta chain was counted between two and nine times. Antigen specificity is unknown. Generated by immunoSEQ multiplex PCR, the TCRdb table keeps only in-frame clones and is missing some. The data contain 650,000 to 750,000 clones, 55% to 75% of them singletons. The data were obtained in a study of shared clonotypes between healthy human individuals. As for the study in general: Each donor's CD4 naive and CD4 memory cells filled three plates apiece, CD8 naive two, and CD8 memory one. General observations from the study: It was the non-shared clonotypes that had lower generation probabilities than clonotypes shared by all four donors. Memory subsets generally showed smaller estimated richness than naive subsets did.

The germline V gene encodes CDR1 SGHNT and CDR2 YYREEE (reference sequence). With 4 bases clipped from V and 1 base from J, the junction kept 7 bases outside the gene matches. This CDR3 contains 18 residues. Sequences were obtained from memory CD4+ T cells sorted from blood. The subset: CD45RA-negative fraction. The clonotype comes from a woman in her twenties or thirties in good health. The rearrangement links TRBV5-4 to TRBJ2-5; 16 nucleotides agree with TRBD2. The CDR3 spells CASSGTSGRAGTQETQYF. CDR3 bases: TGTGCCAGCAGCGGGACTAGCGGGAGGGCCGGAACCCAAGAGACCCAGTACTTC.